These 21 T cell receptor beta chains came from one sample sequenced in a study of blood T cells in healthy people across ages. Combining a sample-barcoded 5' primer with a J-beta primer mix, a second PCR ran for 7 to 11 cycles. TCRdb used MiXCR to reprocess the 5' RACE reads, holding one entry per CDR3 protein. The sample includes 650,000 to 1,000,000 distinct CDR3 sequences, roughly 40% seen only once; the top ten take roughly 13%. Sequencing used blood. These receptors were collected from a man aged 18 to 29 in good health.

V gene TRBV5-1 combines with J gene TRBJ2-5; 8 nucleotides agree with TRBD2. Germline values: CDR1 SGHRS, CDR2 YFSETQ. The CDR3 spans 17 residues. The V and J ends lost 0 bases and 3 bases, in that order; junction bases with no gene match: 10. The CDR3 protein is CASSLDGRGGLKETQYF. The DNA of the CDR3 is TGCGCCAGCAGCTTGGACGGACGGGGGGGCCTTAAAGAGACCCAGTACTTC.

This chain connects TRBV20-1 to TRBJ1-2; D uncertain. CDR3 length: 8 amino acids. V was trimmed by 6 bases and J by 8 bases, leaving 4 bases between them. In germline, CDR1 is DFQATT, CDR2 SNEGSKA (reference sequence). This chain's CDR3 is CSAPGYTF. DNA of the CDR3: TGCAGTGCCCCCGGCTACACCTTC.

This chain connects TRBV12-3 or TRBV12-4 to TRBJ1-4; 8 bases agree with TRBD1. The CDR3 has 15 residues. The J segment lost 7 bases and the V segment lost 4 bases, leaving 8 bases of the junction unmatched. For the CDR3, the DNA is TGTGCCAGCAGTTCCCGACAGGGGTTTTTTGAAAAACTGTTTTTT. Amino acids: CASSSRQGFFEKLFF.

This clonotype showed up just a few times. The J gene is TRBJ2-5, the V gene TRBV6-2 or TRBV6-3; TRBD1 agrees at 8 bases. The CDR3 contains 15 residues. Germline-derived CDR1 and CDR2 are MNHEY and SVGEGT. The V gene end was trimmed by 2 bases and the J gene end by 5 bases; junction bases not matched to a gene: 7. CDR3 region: CASSYEDRDPETQYF. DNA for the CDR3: TGTGCCAGCAGTTACGAGGACAGGGACCCCGAGACCCAGTACTTC.

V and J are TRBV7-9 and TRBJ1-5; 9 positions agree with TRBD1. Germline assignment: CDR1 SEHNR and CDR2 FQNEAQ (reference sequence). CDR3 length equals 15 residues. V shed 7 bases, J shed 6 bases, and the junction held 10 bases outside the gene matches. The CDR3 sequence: CASNRQGERGQPQHF. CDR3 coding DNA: TGTGCCAGCAACAGACAGGGGGAAAGGGGTCAGCCCCAGCATTTT.

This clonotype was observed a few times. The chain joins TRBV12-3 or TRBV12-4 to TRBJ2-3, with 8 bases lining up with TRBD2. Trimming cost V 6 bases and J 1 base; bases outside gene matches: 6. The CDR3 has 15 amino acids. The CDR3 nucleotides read TGTGCCAGCAGGACGTGGCGGGGGGGCACAGATACGCAGTATTTT. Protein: CASRTWRGGTDTQYF.

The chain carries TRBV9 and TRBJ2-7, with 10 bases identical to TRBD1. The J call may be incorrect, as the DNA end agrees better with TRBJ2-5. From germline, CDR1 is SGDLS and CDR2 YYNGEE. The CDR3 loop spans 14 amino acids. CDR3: CASSATGGAETQYF. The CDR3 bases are TGTGCCAGCAGCGCGACAGGGGGCGCGGAGACCCAGTACTTC.

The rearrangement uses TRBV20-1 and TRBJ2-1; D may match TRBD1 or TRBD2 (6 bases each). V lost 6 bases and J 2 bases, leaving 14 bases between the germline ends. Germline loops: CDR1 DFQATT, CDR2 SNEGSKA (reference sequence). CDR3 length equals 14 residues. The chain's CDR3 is CSAVVRGAYNEQFF. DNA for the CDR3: TGCAGTGCGGTAGTAAGGGGGGCCTACAATGAGCAGTTCTTC.

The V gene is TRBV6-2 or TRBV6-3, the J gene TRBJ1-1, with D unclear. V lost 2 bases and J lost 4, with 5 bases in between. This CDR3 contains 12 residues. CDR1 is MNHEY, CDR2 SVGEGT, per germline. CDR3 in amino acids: CASSYGITEAFF. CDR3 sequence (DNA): TGTGCCAGCAGTTACGGCATCACTGAAGCTTTCTTT.

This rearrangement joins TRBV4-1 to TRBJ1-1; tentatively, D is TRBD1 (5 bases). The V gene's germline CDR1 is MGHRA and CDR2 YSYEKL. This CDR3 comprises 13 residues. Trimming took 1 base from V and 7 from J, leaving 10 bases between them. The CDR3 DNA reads TGCGCCAGCAGCCAAGCTCGACAGATTGAAGCTTTCTTT. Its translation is CASSQARQIEAFF.

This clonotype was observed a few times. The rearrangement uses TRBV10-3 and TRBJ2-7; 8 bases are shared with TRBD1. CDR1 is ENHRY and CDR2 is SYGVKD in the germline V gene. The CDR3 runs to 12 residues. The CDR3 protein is CAERTGNYEQYF. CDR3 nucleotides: TGTGCTGAACGGACAGGGAACTACGAGCAGTACTTC.

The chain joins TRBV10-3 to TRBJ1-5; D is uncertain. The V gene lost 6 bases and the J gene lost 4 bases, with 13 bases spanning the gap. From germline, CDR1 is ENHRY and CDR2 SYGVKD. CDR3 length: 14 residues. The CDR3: CAISELRLNQPQHF. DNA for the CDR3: TGTGCCATCAGCGAGCTGAGGCTAAATCAGCCCCAGCATTTT.

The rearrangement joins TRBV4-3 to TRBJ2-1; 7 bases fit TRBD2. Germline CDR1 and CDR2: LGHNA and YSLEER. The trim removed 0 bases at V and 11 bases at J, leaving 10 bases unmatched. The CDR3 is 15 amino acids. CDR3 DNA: TGCGCCAGCAGCCAAGATCGTGCGGGCGGGAGTAAGCAGTTCTTC. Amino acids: CASSQDRAGGSKQFF.

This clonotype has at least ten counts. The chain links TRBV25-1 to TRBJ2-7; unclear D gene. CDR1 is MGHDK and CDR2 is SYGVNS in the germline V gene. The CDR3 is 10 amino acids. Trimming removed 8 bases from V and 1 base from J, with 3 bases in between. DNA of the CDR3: TGTGCCAGCGGATCCTACGAGCAGTACTTC. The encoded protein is CASGSYEQYF.

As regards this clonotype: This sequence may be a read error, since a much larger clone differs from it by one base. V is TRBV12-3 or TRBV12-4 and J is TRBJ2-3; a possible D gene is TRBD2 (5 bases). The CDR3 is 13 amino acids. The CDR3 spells CVSLITGGDTQYF. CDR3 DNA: TGTGTCAGCCTGATAACTGGAGGAGATACGCAGTATTTT.

The CDR3 DNA follows: TGTGCCAGCAGCCAATCTTGGGCACAATACTCCTACAATGAGCAGTTCTTC. It specifies CASSQSWAQYSYNEQFF. The rearrangement uses TRBV3-1 and TRBJ2-1; D gene unclear. The germline V gene encodes CDR1 LGHDT and CDR2 YNNKEL (reference sequence). V lost 2 bases and J lost 0, with 14 bases in between. The CDR3 loop spans 17 amino acids.

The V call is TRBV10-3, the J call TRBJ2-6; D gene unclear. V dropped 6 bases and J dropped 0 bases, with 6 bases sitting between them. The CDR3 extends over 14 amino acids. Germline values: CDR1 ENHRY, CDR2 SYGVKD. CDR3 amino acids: CAIRASSGANVLTF. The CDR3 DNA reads TGTGCCATCAGGGCCAGCTCTGGGGCCAACGTCCTGACTTTC.

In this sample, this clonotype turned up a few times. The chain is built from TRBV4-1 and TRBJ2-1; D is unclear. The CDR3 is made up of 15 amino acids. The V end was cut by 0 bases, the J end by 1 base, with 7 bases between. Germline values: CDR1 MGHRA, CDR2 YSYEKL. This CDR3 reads CASSQDDESYNEQFF. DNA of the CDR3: TGCGCCAGCAGCCAAGACGACGAATCCTACAATGAGCAGTTCTTC.

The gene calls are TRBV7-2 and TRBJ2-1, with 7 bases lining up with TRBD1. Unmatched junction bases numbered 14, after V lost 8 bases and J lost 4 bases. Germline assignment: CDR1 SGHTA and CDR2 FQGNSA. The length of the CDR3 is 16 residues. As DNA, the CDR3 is TGTGCCAGCGGCCTCCGGGACAGCCAGAGATACAATGAGCAGTTCTTC. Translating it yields CASGLRDSQRYNEQFF.

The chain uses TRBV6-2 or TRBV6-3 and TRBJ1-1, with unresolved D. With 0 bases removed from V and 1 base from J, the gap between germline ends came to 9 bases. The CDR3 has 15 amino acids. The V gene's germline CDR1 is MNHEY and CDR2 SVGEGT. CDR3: CASSYSMSWNTEAFF. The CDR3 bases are TGTGCCAGCAGTTACTCGATGTCATGGAACACTGAAGCTTTCTTT.

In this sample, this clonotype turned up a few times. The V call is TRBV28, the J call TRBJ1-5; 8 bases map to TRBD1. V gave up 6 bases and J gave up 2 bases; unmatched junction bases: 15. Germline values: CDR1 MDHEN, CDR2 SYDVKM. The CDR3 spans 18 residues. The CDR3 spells CASRLSTGAGGRNQPQHF. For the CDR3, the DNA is TGTGCCAGCAGACTCTCAACGGGGGCAGGGGGCCGCAATCAGCCCCAGCATTTT. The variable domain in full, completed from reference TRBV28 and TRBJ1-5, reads DVKVTQSSRYLVKRTGEKVFLECVQDMDHENMFWYRQDPGLGLRLIYFSYDVKMKEKGDIPEGYSVSREKKERFSLILESASTNQTSMYLCASRLSTGAGGRNQPQHFGDGTRLSIL.